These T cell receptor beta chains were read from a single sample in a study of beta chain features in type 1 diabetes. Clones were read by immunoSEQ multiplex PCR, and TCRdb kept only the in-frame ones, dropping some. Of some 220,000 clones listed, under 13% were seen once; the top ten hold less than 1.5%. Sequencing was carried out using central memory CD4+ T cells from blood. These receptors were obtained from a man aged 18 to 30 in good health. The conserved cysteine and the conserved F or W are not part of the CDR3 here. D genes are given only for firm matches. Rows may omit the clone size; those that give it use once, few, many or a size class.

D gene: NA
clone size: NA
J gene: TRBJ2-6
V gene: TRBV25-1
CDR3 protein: ARSEYGAGANVLT

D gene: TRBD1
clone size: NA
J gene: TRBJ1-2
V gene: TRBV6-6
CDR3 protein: ASRGQGYGYT

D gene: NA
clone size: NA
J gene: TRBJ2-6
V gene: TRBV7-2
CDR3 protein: ASSPRWSGANVLT

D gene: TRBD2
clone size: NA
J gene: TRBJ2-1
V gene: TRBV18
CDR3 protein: ASSPLAGAGNEQF

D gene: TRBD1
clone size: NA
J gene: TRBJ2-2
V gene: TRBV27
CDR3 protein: ASSFDRGGNTGELF

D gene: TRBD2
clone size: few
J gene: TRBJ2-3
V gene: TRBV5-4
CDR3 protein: ASSLRTSGTTDTQY

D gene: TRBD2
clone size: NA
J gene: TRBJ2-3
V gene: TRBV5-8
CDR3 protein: ASSAGLASTDTQY

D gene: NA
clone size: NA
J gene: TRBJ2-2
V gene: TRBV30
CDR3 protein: ALEAAGELF

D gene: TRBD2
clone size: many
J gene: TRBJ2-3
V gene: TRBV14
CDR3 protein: ASSPGTSGRSTDTQY

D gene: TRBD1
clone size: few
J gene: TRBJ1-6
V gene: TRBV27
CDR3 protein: ASSSGTAISPLH

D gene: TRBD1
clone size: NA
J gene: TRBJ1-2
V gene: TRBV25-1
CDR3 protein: ASSRDRDNYGYT

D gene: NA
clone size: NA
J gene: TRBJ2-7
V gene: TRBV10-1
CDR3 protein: ASRLSTEQY

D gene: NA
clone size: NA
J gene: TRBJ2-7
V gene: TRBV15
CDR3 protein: ATSRDRDSYEQY

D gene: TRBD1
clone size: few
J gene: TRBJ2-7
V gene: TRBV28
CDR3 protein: ASSPQGARSYEQY

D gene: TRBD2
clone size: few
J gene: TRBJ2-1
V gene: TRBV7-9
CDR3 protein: ASTPSGIYNEQF

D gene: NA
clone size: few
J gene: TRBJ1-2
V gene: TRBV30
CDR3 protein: AWAGHGYT

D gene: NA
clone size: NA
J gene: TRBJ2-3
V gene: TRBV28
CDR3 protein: ASSLSPGEGTDTQY

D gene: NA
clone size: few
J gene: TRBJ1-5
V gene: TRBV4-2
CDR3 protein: ASSQADGERQPQH

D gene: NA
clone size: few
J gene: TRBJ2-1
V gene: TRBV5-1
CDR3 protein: ASSLEASVVGEQF

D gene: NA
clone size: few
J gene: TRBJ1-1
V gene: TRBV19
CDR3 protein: ASTRLNESEAF

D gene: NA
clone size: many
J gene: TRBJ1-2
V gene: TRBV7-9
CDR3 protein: ASSSPGYGYT

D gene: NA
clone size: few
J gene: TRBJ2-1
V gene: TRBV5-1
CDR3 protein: ASSFSVGPSYNEQF

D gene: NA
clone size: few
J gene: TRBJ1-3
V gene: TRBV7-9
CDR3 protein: ASRLQGSSGNTIY

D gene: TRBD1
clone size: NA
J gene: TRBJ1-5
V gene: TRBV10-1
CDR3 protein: ASRGQGGQPQH

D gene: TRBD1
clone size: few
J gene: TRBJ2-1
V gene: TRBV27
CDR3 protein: ASRLYSNLRDRGNEQF

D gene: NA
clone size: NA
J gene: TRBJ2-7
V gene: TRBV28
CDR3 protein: ASSLVGMRGEQY

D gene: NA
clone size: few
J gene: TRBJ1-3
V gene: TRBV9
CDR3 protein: ASSVLRGEDTIY

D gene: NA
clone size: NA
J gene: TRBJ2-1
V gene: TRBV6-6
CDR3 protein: ASSGESYNEQF